Each of the 28 T cell receptor beta chains below was sequenced from the same sample in a study of OX40 agonist ivuxolimab in advanced cancers. Assay: immunoSEQ multiplex PCR; the TCRdb copy retains only in-frame clones and omits some. The profile shows approximately 30,000 clones, 86% of them singletons. This material consisted of CD4+ or CD8+ T cells sorted from blood, taken in a trial of the OX40 agonist ivuxolimab. Every receptor here comes from an adult with an advanced solid tumor such as melanoma, head and neck, liver or kidney cancer.

V usage is TRBV11-2 and J usage is TRBJ2-2; D perhaps matches TRBD1 (5 bases). The germline V gene encodes CDR1 SGHAT and CDR2 FQNNGV. The V and J ends lost 5 bases and 6 bases respectively, with 16 bases between them. The CDR3 contains 15 residues. The CDR3 sequence is CASSPTGPQPGELFF. The DNA for the CDR3 is TGTGCCAGCAGCCCCACAGGACCTCAGCCCGGGGAGCTGTTTTTT.

The gene calls are TRBV2 and TRBJ2-7; TRBD2 matches at 7 bases. The CDR3 is made up of 14 amino acids. V trimming: 5 bases; J trimming: 3 bases; junction bases outside the gene matches: 7. Germline V CDR1 and CDR2: SNHLY, FYNNEI. The CDR3 here is CASSSLAGNYEQYF. CDR3 bases: TGTGCCAGCAGTTCCTTAGCGGGCAACTACGAGCAGTACTTC.

V and J are TRBV4-1 and TRBJ1-6, with TRBD1 as a possible D gene (6 bases). This CDR3 region has 15 residues. The germline CDR1 and CDR2 sequences are MGHRA and YSYEKL. Deletions cut 1 base from V and 6 bases from J, with 10 bases between. In DNA form, the CDR3 reads TGCGCCAGCAGCCAAGTGACAGGACTTAATTCACCCCTCCACTTT. It yields the protein CASSQVTGLNSPLHF.

This clone was counted a single time. J is TRBJ2-3 and V is TRBV7-9; 7 bases line up with TRBD2. Trimming removed 2 bases from V and 3 bases from J; junction bases left unmatched: 8. The CDR3 spans 16 residues. Germline V gene sequence: CDR1 SEHNR, CDR2 FQNEAQ (reference sequence). CDR3 sequence (DNA): TGTGCCAGCAGCTTACAGCGGGAAAGAGTTACAGATACGCAGTATTTT. Translation gives CASSLQRERVTDTQYF. Complete variable domain (other parts from reference TRBV7-9 and TRBJ2-3): DTGVSQNPRHKITKRGQNVTFRCDPISEHNRLYWYRQTLGQGPEFLTYFQNEAQLEKSRLLSDRFSAERPKGSFSTLEIQRTEQGDSAMYLCASSLQRERVTDTQYFGPGTRLTVL.

This sequence joins TRBV4-3 and TRBJ1-2; D is perhaps TRBD1 (6 bases). Germline V gives CDR1 LGHNA, CDR2 YSLEER. Trimming took off 0 bases at V and 0 bases at J, with 11 bases between the two ends. CDR3 length equals 16 residues. As DNA, the CDR3 is TGCGCCAGCAGCCAAGATAGGAGGACAGCTAACTATGGCTACACCTTC. It codes for CASSQDRRTANYGYTF.

V is TRBV10-3 and J is TRBJ1-2; no clear D gene. This CDR3 has 10 residues. V lost 6 bases to trimming and J lost 7 bases, with 6 bases between them. In germline, CDR1 is ENHRY, CDR2 SYGVKD. CDR3 protein: CAIREGGYTF. For the CDR3, the DNA is TGTGCCATCAGGGAAGGTGGCTACACCTTC.

The chain is built from TRBV7-9 and TRBJ1-4; a possible D gene is TRBD1 (5 bases). Germline lookup yields CDR1 SEHNR and CDR2 FQNEAQ (reference sequence). The ends were cut back, 6 bases at V and 6 bases at J, with 20 bases in the middle. The CDR3 totals 16 residues. The CDR3 nucleotides are TGTGCCAGCAGTTGGGACTTAGGGGCTCTCCATGAAAAACTGTTTTTT. Protein sequence: CASSWDLGALHEKLFF. Based on the CDR3 plus reference TRBV7-9 and TRBJ1-4, the full variable domain is DTGVSQNPRHKITKRGQNVTFRCDPISEHNRLYWYRQTLGQGPEFLTYFQNEAQLEKSRLLSDRFSAERPKGSFSTLEIQRTEQGDSAMYLCASSWDLGALHEKLFFGSGTQLSVL.

V and J are TRBV6-6 and TRBJ2-1; maybe TRBD1 (6 bases). Germline CDR1 MNHNY, CDR2 SVGAGI (reference sequence). V lost 6 bases and J 7 bases, leaving 13 bases between the germline ends. The CDR3 extends over 13 amino acids. Here the CDR3 reads CASRPTGLNEQFF. CDR3 sequence (DNA): TGTGCCAGCAGACCAACAGGGCTAAATGAGCAGTTCTTC.

The rearrangement links TRBV7-2 to TRBJ2-1; 7 bases map to TRBD2. The CDR3 runs to 16 residues. With 4 bases clipped from V and 4 bases from J, the junction kept 10 bases outside the gene matches. Germline CDR1 SGHTA, CDR2 FQGNSA. The CDR3 nucleotides read TGTGCCAGCAGCTCCATAGCGGGTGCGCCTTACAATGAGCAGTTCTTC. It is translated as CASSSIAGAPYNEQFF.

The V call is TRBV7-2, the J call TRBJ2-1; no firm D call. The CDR3 loop spans 12 amino acids. The V end lost 10 bases, the J end lost 3 bases, and 10 bases lay between the germline ends. Germline CDR1 SGHTA, CDR2 FQGNSA. The CDR3 DNA reads as TGTGCCACCATCGGAAACTACAATGAGCAGTTCTTC. Protein sequence: CATIGNYNEQFF.

As for this clone: The junction departs from the called germline gene at one end, perhaps through a read error. V is TRBV9 and J is TRBJ1-2, with D hard to call. CDR3 length: 13 amino acids. Germline V gene lookup returns CDR1 SGDLS and CDR2 YYNGEE. The DNA of the CDR3 is TGTGCCAGCAGCCCCCGGACGCCGCGGGATACCGTCTTC. Encoded protein: CASSPRTPRDTVF.

The genes are TRBV19 and TRBJ1-2; D is perhaps TRBD1 (6 bases). Trimming shortened V by 3 bases and J by 8 bases, and 16 bases separated the two germline ends. This CDR3 contains 14 residues. The germline V gene encodes CDR1 LNHDA and CDR2 SQIVND (reference sequence). Here the CDR3 DNA reads TGTGCCAGTAGTATGACACAGGGCGTGCGAGGCTACACCTTC. This gives the protein CASSMTQGVRGYTF.

This chain joins TRBV7-6 and TRBJ1-1, with D perhaps TRBD1 (5 bases). The CDR3 loop spans 14 amino acids. Germline assignment: CDR1 SGHVS and CDR2 FNYEAQ. Trimming pared 5 bases from V and 7 bases from J, leaving 17 bases between. The CDR3 sequence: CASSKAPTVFEAFF. Written as DNA, the CDR3 is TGTGCCAGCAGCAAGGCCCCGACAGTTTTTGAAGCTTTCTTT.

V is TRBV7-9 and J is TRBJ2-5; D not resolved. The CDR3 covers 15 residues. V lost 1 base and J lost 7, with 16 bases in between. Germline lookup yields CDR1 SEHNR and CDR2 FQNEAQ (reference sequence). The CDR3 protein is CASSLGLNADGTQYF. The CDR3 bases are TGTGCCAGCAGCTTAGGTCTAAACGCAGACGGGACCCAGTACTTC. The complete variable domain, with remaining parts taken from reference TRBV7-9 and TRBJ2-5, reads DTGVSQNPRHKITKRGQNVTFRCDPISEHNRLYWYRQTLGQGPEFLTYFQNEAQLEKSRLLSDRFSAERPKGSFSTLEIQRTEQGDSAMYLCASSLGLNADGTQYFGPGTRLLVL.

The chain links TRBV12-5 to TRBJ1-5; D is perhaps TRBD1 (6 bases). The CDR3 loop spans 15 amino acids. Germline assignment: CDR1 LGHNT and CDR2 FRNRAP. V lost 4 bases and J 6 bases, leaving 16 bases between the germline ends. The CDR3 DNA sequence: TGTGCTAGTGGTTCCCGAAGGGGGGCACCTCAGCCCCAGCATTTT. Encoded protein: CASGSRRGAPQPQHF.

This clone was seen a few times. The CDR3, as DNA: TGTGCCAGTAGTGTACTACCGGGACAGTACGAGCAGTACTTC. Encoded protein: CASSVLPGQYEQYF. This sequence joins TRBV19 and TRBJ2-7; 7 positions match TRBD1. This CDR3 has 14 residues. Germline-derived CDR1 and CDR2 are LNHDA and SQIVND (reference sequence). Trimming at V came to 5 bases and at J to 4 bases, leaving 8 bases not matched to a gene.

The chain carries TRBV19 and TRBJ1-5; D is unclear. CDR1 and CDR2 from the germline V gene are LNHDA and SQIVND (reference sequence). The length of the CDR3 is 13 residues. Trimming shortened V by 7 bases and J by 2 bases, and 9 bases separated the two germline ends. This chain's CDR3 is CASIGQGNQPQHF. The DNA for the CDR3 is TGTGCCAGTATCGGGCAGGGCAATCAGCCCCAGCATTTT. Based on the CDR3 plus reference TRBV19 and TRBJ1-5, the full variable domain is DGGITQSPKYLFRKEGQNVTLSCEQNLNHDAMYWYRQDPGQGLRLIYYSQIVNDFQKGDIAEGYSVSREKKESFPLTVTSAQKNPTAFYLCASIGQGNQPQHFGDGTRLSIL.

The chain is built from TRBV5-1 and TRBJ2-7; D is unclear. This CDR3 region has 12 residues. The V end was cut by 5 bases, the J end by 3 bases, with 9 bases between. Germline V gene sequence: CDR1 SGHRS, CDR2 YFSETQ. The CDR3 DNA reads TGCGCCAGCAGTTCTTCAATCTACGAGCAGTACTTC. This translates into CASSSSIYEQYF.

V is TRBV27 and J is TRBJ2-7; perhaps TRBD2 as D (6 bases). CDR3 length equals 14 residues. V lost 6 bases, J lost 7 bases, and 19 bases lay in between. The germline CDR1 and CDR2 sequences are MNHEY and SMNVEV (reference sequence). The CDR3 loop reads CASRAAGSLGEQYF. The CDR3 DNA reads as TGTGCCAGCAGAGCAGCGGGTTCCCTCGGAGAGCAGTACTTC.

The genes are TRBV15 and TRBJ1-6; 9 nucleotides agree with TRBD1. The junction had 5 bases not matched to a gene; V was cut back by 3 bases and J by 8 bases. CDR3 length: 15 residues. From germline, CDR1 is LNHNV and CDR2 YYDKDF (reference sequence). This CDR3 is CATSSWTGVYSPLHF. The CDR3 nucleotides read TGTGCCACCAGCAGTTGGACAGGGGTTTATTCACCCCTCCACTTT. Filled out from reference TRBV15 and TRBJ1-6, the complete variable domain reads DAMVIQNPRYQVTQFGKPVTLSCSQTLNHNVMYWYQQKSSQAPKLLFHYYDKDFNNEADTPDNFQSRRPNTSFCFLDIRSPGLGDTAMYLCATSSWTGVYSPLHFGNGTRLTVT.

The J gene is TRBJ2-5, the V gene TRBV6-1; D remains ambiguous. The V gene lost 1 base and the J gene lost 4 bases, with 10 bases spanning the gap. This CDR3 spans 14 amino acids. The germline CDR1 and CDR2 sequences are MNHNS and SASEGT. DNA of the CDR3: TGTGCCAGCAGTGAAGTAACCCTGAGAGAGACCCAGTACTTC. It encodes CASSEVTLRETQYF.

This chain joins TRBV28 and TRBJ2-3; D call uncertain. Trimming took 1 base from V and 3 from J, leaving 14 bases between them. The CDR3 loop spans 16 amino acids. Per the germline V gene, CDR1 is MDHEN and CDR2 is SYDVKM. DNA of the CDR3: TGTGCCAGCAGTTTATCGGACCTAGGTAGGACAGATACGCAGTATTTT. Translated, it gives CASSLSDLGRTDTQYF.

J is TRBJ1-1 and V is TRBV15; tentative D call: TRBD1 (5 bases). Trimming left V 3 bases short and J 4 bases short, with 12 bases between. This CDR3 has 14 residues. Germline V gives CDR1 LNHNV, CDR2 YYDKDF (reference sequence). The CDR3 spells CATSSGGTGTEAFF. CDR3 in DNA: TGTGCCACCAGCAGCGGAGGGACGGGCACTGAAGCTTTCTTT. Drawing the rest from reference TRBV15 and TRBJ1-1, the complete variable domain is DAMVIQNPRYQVTQFGKPVTLSCSQTLNHNVMYWYQQKSSQAPKLLFHYYDKDFNNEADTPDNFQSRRPNTSFCFLDIRSPGLGDTAMYLCATSSGGTGTEAFFGQGTRLTVV.

V is TRBV27 and J is TRBJ2-1; 9 bases map to TRBD1. Germline loops: CDR1 MNHEY, CDR2 SMNVEV (reference sequence). The V gene end was trimmed by 4 bases and the J gene end by 6 bases; junction bases not matched to a gene: 4. The CDR3 sequence is 14 residues long. For the CDR3, the DNA is TGTGCCAGCAGTTGGGGACAGGGAGGCAATGAGCAGTTCTTC. This gives the protein CASSWGQGGNEQFF.

The CDR3 sequence is CASSYDGTGLEQYF. For the CDR3, the DNA is TGCGCCAGCAGCTATGATGGGACAGGGCTTGAGCAGTACTTC. This chain connects TRBV5-1 to TRBJ2-7, with 9 bases aligning to TRBD1. The V and J ends lost 3 bases and 7 bases, in that order; junction bases with no gene match: 8. Germline-derived CDR1 and CDR2 are SGHRS and YFSETQ. This CDR3 has 14 amino acids.

The rearrangement uses TRBV5-5 and TRBJ2-7; 9 bases are shared with TRBD1. Germline CDR1 reads SGHKS; CDR2 reads YYEKEE (reference sequence). V gave up 3 bases and J gave up 8 bases; unmatched junction bases: 12. CDR3 length equals 15 residues. This CDR3 is CASSWWTGAPGQQYF. CDR3 in DNA: TGTGCCAGCAGCTGGTGGACAGGGGCCCCTGGCCAGCAGTACTTC.

Only one count was recorded for this clone. The V gene is TRBV27, the J gene TRBJ1-1; D not certain. The CDR3 sequence is 17 residues long. Germline V lookup: CDR1 MNHEY, CDR2 SMNVEV (reference sequence). Deletions cut 2 bases from V and 6 bases from J, with 22 bases between. The CDR3 here is CASSLNPPEGLHSEAFF. In DNA form, the CDR3 reads TGTGCCAGCAGTTTAAACCCCCCCGAAGGGCTCCATTCTGAAGCTTTCTTT.

This chain joins TRBV4-3 and TRBJ2-7; D uncertain. Germline lookup yields CDR1 LGHNA and CDR2 YSLEER. This CDR3 contains 14 residues. V was trimmed by 1 base and J by 3 bases, leaving 10 bases between them. In nucleotides, the CDR3 is TGCGCCAGCAGCCAAGGCCCCATTATCTACGAGCAGTACTTC. It translates to CASSQGPIIYEQYF.